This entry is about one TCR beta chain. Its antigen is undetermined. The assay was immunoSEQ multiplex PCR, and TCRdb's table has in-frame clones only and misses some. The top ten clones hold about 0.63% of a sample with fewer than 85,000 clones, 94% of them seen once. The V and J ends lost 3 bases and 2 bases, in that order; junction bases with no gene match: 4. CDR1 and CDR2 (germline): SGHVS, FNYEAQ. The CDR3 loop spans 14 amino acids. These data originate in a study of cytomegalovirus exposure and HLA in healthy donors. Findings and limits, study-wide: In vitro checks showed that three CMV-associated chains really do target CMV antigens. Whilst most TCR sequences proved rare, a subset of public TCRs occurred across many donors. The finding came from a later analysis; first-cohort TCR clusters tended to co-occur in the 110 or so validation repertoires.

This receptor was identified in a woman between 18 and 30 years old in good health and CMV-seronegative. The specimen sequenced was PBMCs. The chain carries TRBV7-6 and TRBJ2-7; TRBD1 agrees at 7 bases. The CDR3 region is CASSFRQGAYEQYF. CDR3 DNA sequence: TGTGCCAGCAGCTTTCGACAGGGAGCCTACGAGCAGTACTTC.